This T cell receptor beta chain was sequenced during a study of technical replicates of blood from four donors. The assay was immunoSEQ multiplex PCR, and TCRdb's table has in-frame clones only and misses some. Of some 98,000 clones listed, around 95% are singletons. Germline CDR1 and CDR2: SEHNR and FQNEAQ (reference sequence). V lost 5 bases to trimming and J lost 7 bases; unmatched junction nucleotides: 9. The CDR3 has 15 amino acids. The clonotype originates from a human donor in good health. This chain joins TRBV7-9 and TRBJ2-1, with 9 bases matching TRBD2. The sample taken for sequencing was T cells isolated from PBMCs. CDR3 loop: CASSPLSGSTNEQFF. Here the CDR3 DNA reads TGTGCCAGCAGCCCGCTTAGCGGGAGTACGAATGAGCAGTTCTTC.